This passage covers 21 T cell receptor beta chains from one sample sequenced in a study of shared clonotypes between healthy human individuals. Repertoires were generated with immunoSEQ multiplex PCR, while TCRdb's copy carries only in-frame clones and drops some. The sample includes over 950,000 clones, approximately 80% of them seen just once. Material: memory CD4+ T cells from PBMCs. Subset denoted: CD45RA-negative fraction. The receptors stem from a young man in good health. Some clones in this sample may be carry-over from other donors' samples.

The chain carries TRBV2 and TRBJ2-3; 8 bases fit TRBD2. Losses at the gene ends were 10 bases for V and 4 bases for J; bases not matched to a gene: 13. The CDR3 is made up of 15 amino acids. The germline gives CDR1 SNHLY, CDR2 FYNNEI. In nucleotides, the CDR3 is TGTGCCACCATGCGGGAAAGCGGGAGCGCAGATACGCAGTATTTT. Its protein product is CATMRESGSADTQYF.

The CDR3, as DNA: TGTGCCAGCAGCCGAACGCCGCAGGGATCGTCCGGAAACACCATATATTTT. Translation gives CASSRTPQGSSGNTIYF. V and J are TRBV4-2 and TRBJ1-3, with D perhaps TRBD1 (5 bases). Per germline, CDR1 LGHNA and CDR2 YNFKEQ. This CDR3 is built from 17 residues. Trimming left V 4 bases short and J 4 bases short, with 20 bases between.

The V call is TRBV19, the J call TRBJ2-1; 7 positions agree with TRBD2. The CDR3 length is 15 residues. Germline V lookup: CDR1 LNHDA, CDR2 SQIVND (reference sequence). The ends lost 1 base at V and 5 bases at J; junction bases unmatched: 5. The CDR3 protein is CASSIGRELDNEQFF. CDR3 DNA sequence: TGTGCCAGTAGTATAGGGCGGGAGCTCGACAATGAGCAGTTCTTC.

A single count supports this clone. The chain links TRBV28 to TRBJ1-5, with 8 bases lining up with TRBD1. Trimming cost V 1 base and J 6 bases; bases outside gene matches: 11. This CDR3 contains 17 residues. CDR1 is MDHEN, CDR2 SYDVKM, per germline. This CDR3 is CASSLLGGGQGVQPQHF. In DNA form, the CDR3 reads TGTGCCAGCAGTTTATTAGGTGGAGGACAGGGTGTTCAGCCCCAGCATTTT.

The genes are TRBV11-2 and TRBJ2-3; TRBD2 aligns across 9 bases. The CDR3 spans 16 residues. Per germline, CDR1 SGHAT and CDR2 FQNNGV. Germline trimming cut 1 base from V and 2 bases from J; bases unmatched to any gene: 4. CDR3 DNA: TGTGCCAGCAGCTTAGTGGCGGGAGGGGTCACAGATACGCAGTATTTT. Its protein product is CASSLVAGGVTDTQYF.

This chain connects TRBV9 to TRBJ2-7; 10 nucleotides agree with TRBD2. Looked up from germline, CDR1 is SGDLS and CDR2 is YYNGEE. V lost 4 bases and J lost 6; bases outside the gene matches: 10. The CDR3 contains 15 residues. The CDR3 is CASSHPIAGGGEQYF. CDR3 DNA sequence: TGTGCCAGCAGCCACCCCATAGCGGGGGGCGGCGAGCAGTACTTC.

This clone appeared a few times. V and J are TRBV30 and TRBJ2-1, with 7 nucleotides matching TRBD2. Looked up from germline, CDR1 is GTSNPN and CDR2 is SVGIG (reference sequence). The CDR3 runs to 17 residues. J gave up 0 bases and V 2 bases, and 10 bases lay outside the gene matches. The DNA of the CDR3 is TGTGCCTGGAGTCGGTATTGGGGGACTAACTCCTACAATGAGCAGTTCTTC. Its translation is CAWSRYWGTNSYNEQFF.

V is TRBV5-5 and J is TRBJ2-5; TRBD1 is a possible D gene (6 bases). Germline V CDR1 and CDR2: SGHKS, YYEKEE (reference sequence). Trimming removed 0 bases from V and 5 bases from J, with 11 bases in between. CDR3 length equals 14 residues. The CDR3 coding sequence is TGTGCCAGCAGCTTGGGTACAGGGTGGGAGACCCAGTACTTC. Protein sequence: CASSLGTGWETQYF. Full variable domain (rest looked up from reference TRBV5-5 and TRBJ2-5): DAGVTQSPTHLIKTRGQQVTLRCSPISGHKSVSWYQQVLGQGPQFIFQYYEKEERGRGNFPDRFSARQFPNYSSELNVNALLLGDSALYLCASSLGTGWETQYFGPGTRLLVL.

The chain is built from TRBV5-6 and TRBJ2-1; 13 bases align to TRBD2. The trim removed 0 bases at V and 4 bases at J, leaving 1 base unmatched. The CDR3 is 16 residues long. Germline V gene data show CDR1 as SGHDT and CDR2 as YYEEEE. CDR3 bases: TGTGCCAGCAGCTTGGGGGGACTAGCGGGGTACAATGAGCAGTTCTTC. Its translation is CASSLGGLAGYNEQFF. Supplemented by reference TRBV5-6 and TRBJ2-1, the full variable domain reads DAGVTQSPTHLIKTRGQQVTLRCSPKSGHDTVSWYQQALGQGPQFIFQYYEEEERQRGNFPDRFSGHQFPNYSSELNVNALLLGDSALYLCASSLGGLAGYNEQFFGPGTRLTVL.

The rearrangement uses TRBV5-1 and TRBJ2-1; no clear D gene. The V gene's germline CDR1 is SGHRS and CDR2 YFSETQ. Trimming stripped 3 bases from V and 4 bases from J, with 17 bases between. The CDR3 is made up of 16 amino acids. The CDR3 DNA sequence: TGCGCCAGCAGCTCCGAACCCACGAGCCTGTACAATGAGCAGTTCTTC. Translated: CASSSEPTSLYNEQFF.

The gene calls are TRBV18 and TRBJ2-7, with 7 bases fitting TRBD1. The V gene's germline CDR1 is KGHSH and CDR2 LQKENI. The ends lost 3 bases at V and 3 bases at J; junction bases unmatched: 2. The CDR3 consists of 13 residues. The CDR3 loop reads CASSPGQHYEQYF. The CDR3 bases are TGTGCCAGCTCACCGGGACAGCACTACGAGCAGTACTTC.

This clone was recorded once. The chain carries TRBV7-2 and TRBJ1-4, with TRBD1 as a possible D gene (6 bases). The V end was cut by 2 bases, the J end by 8 bases, with 18 bases between. Germline V CDR1 and CDR2: SGHTA, FQGNSA. The CDR3 runs 16 residues. CDR3 nucleotide sequence: TGTGCCAGCAGCTTAAAAATTGCGCGGACAGCCGAAAAACTGTTTTTT. As protein: CASSLKIARTAEKLFF.

The chain's CDR3 is CASSTRTGKDGYTF. In DNA, the CDR3 is TGTGCCAGCAGCACCCGGACAGGGAAGGATGGCTACACCTTC. The rearrangement links TRBV7-6 to TRBJ1-2; 8 bases match TRBD1. With V trimmed by 5 bases and J by 6 bases, 8 bases remained unmatched. The germline V gene has CDR1 SGHVS and CDR2 FNYEAQ. CDR3 length: 14 residues.

On this clone itself: Other nucleotide sequences in the sample specify the same CDR3. The DNA of the CDR3 is TGTGCCAGCTCACTACAGGGGCAAGAGACCCAGTACTTC. The encoded protein is CASSLQGQETQYF. The chain couples TRBV18 to TRBJ2-5; 7 bases are a match to TRBD1. The CDR3 contains 13 residues. Germline V gene sequence: CDR1 KGHSH, CDR2 LQKENI. Losses at the gene ends were 4 bases for V and 2 bases for J; bases not matched to a gene: 1.

The chain couples TRBV7-3 to TRBJ1-1; TRBD1 might be the D (5 bases). V was pared by 1 base and J by 11 bases, with 17 bases between. Germline values: CDR1 SGHTA, CDR2 FQGTGA. This CDR3 has 14 amino acids. This CDR3 is CASSLRGENDEAFF. In nucleotides, the CDR3 is TGTGCCAGCAGCTTAAGGGGGGAAAATGATGAGGCTTTCTTT.

The chain has TRBV19 and TRBJ2-5; D ambiguous. The CDR3 contains 12 residues. CDR1 LNHDA and CDR2 SQIVND come from the germline V gene (reference sequence). Deletions cut 3 bases from V and 4 bases from J, with 6 bases between. CDR3 in amino acids: CASSISPETQYF. CDR3 in DNA: TGTGCCAGTAGTATCTCCCCAGAGACCCAGTACTTC. Full variable domain (missing parts from reference TRBV19 and TRBJ2-5): DGGITQSPKYLFRKEGQNVTLSCEQNLNHDAMYWYRQDPGQGLRLIYYSQIVNDFQKGDIAEGYSVSREKKESFPLTVTSAQKNPTAFYLCASSISPETQYFGPGTRLLVL.

The rearrangement joins TRBV2 to TRBJ2-2, with D tentatively TRBD2 (5 bases). The germline gives CDR1 SNHLY, CDR2 FYNNEI. CDR3 size: 16 residues. V was clipped by 4 bases and J by 5 bases, with 17 bases between them. CDR3 sequence (DNA): TGTGCCAGCAGTGCGGAAGGCGGAGAGGGTACCGGGGAGCTGTTTTTT. This translates into CASSAEGGEGTGELFF.

V is TRBV14 and J is TRBJ2-5; 13 nucleotides align to TRBD2. Trimming took 5 bases from V and 4 from J; bases not matched to a gene: 4. Germline V lookup: CDR1 SGHDN, CDR2 FVKESK. This CDR3 is built from 15 residues. The CDR3 bases are TGTGCCAGCAGCGGACTAGCGGGAGCGTCAGAGACCCAGTACTTC. Translation: CASSGLAGASETQYF.

The V and J genes are TRBV28 and TRBJ1-5; 10 bases match TRBD1. This CDR3 is 14 amino acids long. Per germline, CDR1 MDHEN and CDR2 SYDVKM. The junction had 5 bases not matched to a gene; V was cut back by 5 bases and J by 7 bases. The CDR3, as DNA: TGTGCCAGCAGTCGACAGGGGGCGCGGCAGCCCCAGCATTTT. Its translation: CASSRQGARQPQHF. Filled out from reference TRBV28 and TRBJ1-5, the complete variable domain reads DVKVTQSSRYLVKRTGEKVFLECVQDMDHENMFWYRQDPGLGLRLIYFSYDVKMKEKGDIPEGYSVSREKKERFSLILESASTNQTSMYLCASSRQGARQPQHFGDGTRLSIL.

The chain is built from TRBV7-9 and TRBJ1-1; D not certain. V shed 7 bases and J shed 8 bases, with 14 bases lying between them. CDR3 length: 12 amino acids. CDR1 SEHNR and CDR2 FQNEAQ come from the germline V gene (reference sequence). CDR3 sequence (DNA): TGTGCCAGCACCCTAGTAGTGGGAGAAGCTTTCTTT. It is translated as CASTLVVGEAFF.

The J gene is TRBJ2-7, the V gene TRBV5-1; TRBD1 might be the D (5 bases). The CDR3 contains 16 residues. V lost 4 bases, J lost 0 bases, and 17 bases lay in between. In germline, CDR1 is SGHRS, CDR2 YFSETQ. CDR3 in amino acids: CASSPQGKQSSYEQYF. The CDR3 bases are TGCGCCAGCAGCCCCCAGGGCAAACAAAGCTCCTACGAGCAGTACTTC.